This T cell receptor (beta chain) was recorded in a study of graft-versus-host responses after intestinal transplantation. Study context: Induction using anti-thymocyte globulin, followed by tacrolimus and steroids for 2 to 4 years, was given to all recipients.

To note about this clone: Its matching antigen is unknown.

Repertoires were generated with immunoSEQ multiplex PCR, while TCRdb's copy carries only in-frame clones and drops some. In the table there are roughly 90,000 clones, approximately 90% of which are singletons. The TCR sequence derives from a human donor who was the organ donor for an intestinal transplant. Sequences were derived from unstimulated CD4+ T cells sorted from spleen or lymph node cells, sampled before transplant.

The DNA of the CDR3 is TGCAGCGTTGGAGGGACAGGGGCTAAAAACATTCAGTACTTC. Protein sequence: CSVGGTGAKNIQYF. This chain uses TRBV29-1 with TRBJ2-4; 10 bases agree with TRBD1. Trimming took 4 bases from V and 4 from J; bases not matched to a gene: 4. The CDR3 has 14 amino acids. In germline, CDR1 is SQVTM, CDR2 ANQGSEA.